Shown below are 27 T cell receptor beta chains from a single sample sequenced in a study of OX40 agonist ivuxolimab in advanced cancers. TCRdb's table, derived via immunoSEQ multiplex PCR, lists solely in-frame clones and lacks some. The sample has some 59,000 clones, around 89% seen once. The sequencing used CD4+ or CD8+ T cells sorted from blood, collected in a trial of the OX40 agonist ivuxolimab. These receptors were obtained from an adult with an advanced solid tumor such as melanoma, head and neck, liver or kidney cancer.

The gene calls are TRBV7-2 and TRBJ2-1; D might be TRBD2 (6 bases). V shed 1 base and J shed 7 bases, with 8 bases lying between them. The CDR3 is 13 amino acids. In germline, CDR1 is SGHTA, CDR2 FQGNSA. The chain's CDR3 is CASSLVGRNEQFF. The CDR3 DNA sequence: TGTGCCAGCAGCTTAGTGGGGAGGAATGAGCAGTTCTTC.

The CDR3 here is CASSQLLFSRREGMNTEAFF. DNA of the CDR3: TGTGCCAGCAGCCAACTCTTGTTTTCCAGAAGGGAGGGGATGAACACTGAAGCTTTCTTT. This chain connects TRBV7-6 to TRBJ1-1, with D tentatively TRBD1 (5 bases). There are 20 residues in the CDR3. Germline loops: CDR1 SGHVS, CDR2 FNYEAQ. V lost 5 bases to trimming and J lost 0 bases, with 28 bases between them.

The chain has TRBV5-5 and TRBJ2-7, with TRBD2 as a possible D gene (5 bases). This CDR3 contains 16 residues. With 1 base removed from V and 0 bases from J, the gap between germline ends came to 14 bases. Per germline, CDR1 SGHKS and CDR2 YYEKEE (reference sequence). CDR3 DNA: TGTGCCAGCAGCTTGTCCGGACTGGGGAGCTCCTACGAGCAGTACTTC. Its translation is CASSLSGLGSSYEQYF.

This chain joins TRBV25-1 and TRBJ1-2; possible D gene TRBD1, 5 bases. Germline V gives CDR1 MGHDK, CDR2 SYGVNS. The CDR3 length is 15 residues. The V and J ends lost 3 bases and 5 bases respectively, with 16 bases between them. CDR3 sequence: CASSEPNSWGYGYTF. Written as DNA, the CDR3 is TGTGCCAGCAGTGAGCCGAACAGCTGGGGGTATGGCTACACCTTC.

The chain is built from TRBV21-1 and TRBJ1-1; TRBD1 is taken as the D call from the table, unchecked against the DNA. TRBV21-1 is flagged as a pseudogene. The CDR3 extends over 14 amino acids. DNA for the CDR3: TGTGCCAGCAGCCTCGGGACAGCGAACACTGAAGCTTTCTTT. Protein sequence: CASSLGTANTEAFF.

This clone appeared once. The J gene is TRBJ2-5, the V gene TRBV12-5, with D perhaps given as TRBD1 or TRBD2 (6 bases each). The ends were cut back, 6 bases at V and 0 bases at J, with 14 bases in the middle. The CDR3 spans 15 residues. Germline V gene lookup returns CDR1 LGHNT and CDR2 FRNRAP. CDR3 in DNA: TGTGCTAGTGGCACGGGGGCGCAGTACCAAGAGACCCAGTACTTC. Encoded protein: CASGTGAQYQETQYF.

The chain couples TRBV5-1 to TRBJ2-3, with D perhaps being TRBD1 or TRBD2 (6 bases each). V lost 5 bases to trimming and J lost 4 bases, with 14 bases between them. Germline V gene sequence: CDR1 SGHRS, CDR2 YFSETQ. There are 14 residues in the CDR3. CDR3 residues: CASRVGGSADTQYF. For the CDR3, the DNA is TGCGCCAGCAGAGTAGGGGGGTCCGCAGATACGCAGTATTTT.

The chain combines TRBV11-2 with TRBJ2-7; D possibly corresponds to TRBD1 (6 bases). The V gene lost 5 bases and the J gene lost 3 bases, with 11 bases spanning the gap. There are 13 residues in the CDR3. The V gene's germline CDR1 is SGHAT and CDR2 FQNNGV. CDR3: CASSRGQNYEQYF. The CDR3 bases are TGTGCCAGCAGCAGAGGACAGAACTACGAGCAGTACTTC.

J is TRBJ2-2 and V is TRBV4-1, with D perhaps assigned TRBD1 or TRBD2 (5 bases each). Trimming took 4 bases from V and 4 from J, leaving 13 bases between them. This CDR3 has 15 amino acids. Germline CDR1 is MGHRA and CDR2 is YSYEKL. This chain's CDR3 is CASSPWKGTTGELFF. The CDR3 DNA reads as TGCGCCAGCAGCCCGTGGAAGGGGACCACCGGGGAGCTGTTTTTT.

The V gene is TRBV6-5, the J gene TRBJ2-3; 7 nucleotides agree with TRBD1. There are 16 residues in the CDR3. The germline CDR1 and CDR2 sequences are MNHEY and SVGAGI. V shed 4 bases, J shed 4 bases, and the junction held 11 bases outside the gene matches. The chain's CDR3 is CASSSRQGLHPDTQYF. CDR3 nucleotides: TGTGCCAGCAGTTCACGACAGGGTCTTCACCCAGATACGCAGTATTTT.

This chain uses TRBV4-2 with TRBJ2-2, with D possibly TRBD2 on 6 matching bases. The CDR3 covers 16 residues. Germline assignment: CDR1 LGHNA and CDR2 YNFKEQ. V shed 0 bases and J shed 4 bases, with 12 bases lying between them. CDR3 nucleotides: TGTGCCAGCAGCCAAGAGTCCGGGGGTCGCACCGGGGAGCTGTTTTTT. It yields the protein CASSQESGGRTGELFF.

The CDR3 reads CASSLGGNGYTF. The DNA for the CDR3 is TGTGCCAGCAGCTTGGGGGGGAACGGCTACACCTTC. The chain recombines TRBV5-5 with TRBJ1-2, with D maybe TRBD1 (5 bases). The ends were cut back, 0 bases at V and 8 bases at J, with 8 bases in the middle. Germline-derived CDR1 and CDR2 are SGHKS and YYEKEE (reference sequence). The CDR3 has 12 residues.

This clone was detected only a few times. The chain joins TRBV13 to TRBJ1-1; the match to TRBD1 covers 8 bases. Trimming at V came to 5 bases and at J to 10 bases, leaving 15 bases not matched to a gene. CDR1 is PRHDT and CDR2 is FYEKMQ in the germline V gene (reference sequence). CDR3 length: 15 amino acids. CDR3 region: CASSPSWGTGLVAFF. The DNA for the CDR3 is TGTGCCAGCAGCCCCTCCTGGGGGACAGGCCTCGTAGCTTTCTTT.

The chain uses TRBV19 and TRBJ2-1, with TRBD1 identical over 11 bases. V shed 6 bases, J shed 0 bases, and the junction held 13 bases outside the gene matches. This CDR3 is 19 amino acids long. The V gene's germline CDR1 is LNHDA and CDR2 SQIVND (reference sequence). The CDR3 DNA is TGTGCCAGTAGCAATCCGGGACAGGGGGGCCCGAGCTCCTACAATGAGCAGTTCTTC. It specifies CASSNPGQGGPSSYNEQFF.

The rearrangement links TRBV7-2 to TRBJ1-5, with 8 bases that match TRBD1. CDR3 length: 13 residues. Trimming took 5 bases from V and 5 from J; bases not matched to a gene: 2. Looked up from germline, CDR1 is SGHTA and CDR2 is FQGNSA. CDR3 loop: CASSRTGHQPQHF. CDR3 DNA: TGTGCCAGCAGCCGGACAGGGCATCAGCCCCAGCATTTT. Based on the CDR3 plus reference TRBV7-2 and TRBJ1-5, the full variable domain is GAGVSQSPSNKVTEKGKDVELRCDPISGHTALYWYRQSLGQGLEFLIYFQGNSAPDKSGLPSDRFSAERTGGSVSTLTIQRTQQEDSAVYLCASSRTGHQPQHFGDGTRLSIL.

This chain connects TRBV28 to TRBJ1-5, with D possibly being TRBD1 (6 bases). Germline loops: CDR1 MDHEN, CDR2 SYDVKM. The CDR3 loop spans 14 amino acids. The V and J ends lost 8 bases and 6 bases respectively, with 17 bases between them. CDR3 sequence: CASGGQGRSQPQHF. CDR3 nucleotides: TGTGCCAGCGGGGGGCAGGGTCGAAGTCAGCCCCAGCATTTT.

V and J are TRBV19 and TRBJ2-7, with 7 nucleotides matching TRBD2. The CDR3 is made up of 15 amino acids. The trim removed 3 bases at V and 4 bases at J, leaving 9 bases unmatched. Germline lookup yields CDR1 LNHDA and CDR2 SQIVND (reference sequence). CDR3 coding DNA: TGTGCCAGTAGTATCGCGGCGGGAGAAGTATACGAGCAGTACTTC. Its translation: CASSIAAGEVYEQYF.

The chain carries TRBV5-4 and TRBJ2-2; 8 bases line up with TRBD2. V shed 0 bases and J 5 bases; nucleotides not matched to a gene: 9. CDR3 size: 17 residues. Germline V gives CDR1 SGHNT, CDR2 YYREEE (reference sequence). The CDR3 coding sequence is TGTGCCAGCAGCTTGGATGGCGGGAGGATCAGGACCGGGGAGCTGTTTTTT. It encodes CASSLDGGRIRTGELFF. Using reference TRBV5-4 and TRBJ2-2 for the parts outside the CDR3, the full variable domain is ETGVTQSPTHLIKTRGQQVTLRCSSQSGHNTVSWYQQALGQGPQFIFQYYREEENGRGNFPPRFSGLQFPNYSSELNVNALELDDSALYLCASSLDGGRIRTGELFFGEGSRLTVL.

The DNA of the CDR3 is TGTGCCAGCAGCTTACGCAGGGGGATTTCGGAGACCCAGTACTTC. Translation gives CASSLRRGISETQYF. This chain connects TRBV7-2 to TRBJ2-5; 7 bases line up with TRBD1. Germline V gives CDR1 SGHTA, CDR2 FQGNSA. This CDR3 spans 15 amino acids. V trimming: 2 bases; J trimming: 5 bases; junction bases outside the gene matches: 8.

The genes are TRBV28 and TRBJ2-5; 9 nucleotides agree with TRBD1. This CDR3 contains 16 residues. The junction had 13 bases not matched to a gene; V was cut back by 6 bases and J by 5 bases. The germline V gene has CDR1 MDHEN and CDR2 SYDVKM. The CDR3 DNA follows: TGTGCCAGCAGCTCAAAGGACAGGGGAAGAGGCGAGACCCAGTACTTC. It translates to CASSSKDRGRGETQYF. The full variable domain, its missing parts supplied by reference TRBV28 and TRBJ2-5, is DVKVTQSSRYLVKRTGEKVFLECVQDMDHENMFWYRQDPGLGLRLIYFSYDVKMKEKGDIPEGYSVSREKKERFSLILESASTNQTSMYLCASSSKDRGRGETQYFGPGTRLLVL.

The rearrangement joins TRBV5-1 to TRBJ2-1; D is unclear. The CDR3 contains 12 residues. CDR1 is SGHRS and CDR2 is YFSETQ in the germline V gene. With 6 bases removed from V and 7 bases from J, the gap between germline ends came to 11 bases. CDR3 in DNA: TGCGCCAGCACCTTTGCCGGGAATGAGCAGTTCTTC. This translates into CASTFAGNEQFF.

This chain joins TRBV7-2 and TRBJ2-7, with 9 bases matching TRBD1. The germline CDR1 and CDR2 sequences are SGHTA and FQGNSA. This CDR3 region has 16 residues. Trimming took 5 bases from V and 4 from J; bases not matched to a gene: 12. In nucleotides, the CDR3 is TGTGCCAGCAGCCCCCGAGGGGGGGGACAGGGATACGAGCAGTACTTC. Translated, it gives CASSPRGGGQGYEQYF.

The V and J genes are TRBV6-5 and TRBJ2-7; a weak D match, TRBD1 (6 bases). The germline V gene has CDR1 MNHEY and CDR2 SVGAGI. This CDR3 contains 15 residues. V lost 5 bases, J lost 5 bases, and 19 bases lay in between. In nucleotides, the CDR3 is TGTGCCAGCAGTATCCCAGGGGCCCCCCAAAACGAGCAGTACTTC. Translation: CASSIPGAPQNEQYF.

The chain links TRBV19 to TRBJ2-1; 15 bases agree with TRBD2. The CDR3 has 15 residues. Germline V gene lookup returns CDR1 LNHDA and CDR2 SQIVND (reference sequence). Trimming at V came to 3 bases and at J to 9 bases, leaving 3 bases not matched to a gene. DNA for the CDR3: TGTGCCAGTAGTATCGGACTAGCGGGAGGGGGTGAGCAGTTCTTC. As protein: CASSIGLAGGGEQFF.

The chain joins TRBV11-1 to TRBJ2-1, with TRBD1 as a possible D gene (6 bases). The V end lost 1 base, the J end lost 5 bases, and 9 bases lay between the germline ends. The germline V gene has CDR1 SGHAT and CDR2 FQDESV (reference sequence). This CDR3 is built from 14 residues. The CDR3: CASSLVGQHNEQFF. DNA of the CDR3: TGTGCCAGCAGCTTAGTAGGACAGCACAATGAGCAGTTCTTC. The full variable domain, in which reference TRBV11-1 and TRBJ2-1 provide the parts outside the CDR3, is EAEVAQSPRYKITEKSQAVAFWCDPISGHATLYWYRQILGQGPELLVQFQDESVVDDSQLPKDRFSAERLKGVDSTLKIQPAELGDSAMYLCASSLVGQHNEQFFGPGTRLTVL.

This chain connects TRBV28 to TRBJ1-2; D might be TRBD1 (5 bases). The germline gives CDR1 MDHEN, CDR2 SYDVKM. The CDR3 covers 17 residues. V lost 6 bases and J lost 3, with 23 bases in between. CDR3 coding DNA: TGTGCCAGCAGCTCCCCGGATGAGATAGGGACGGACTATGGCTACACCTTC. This encodes CASSSPDEIGTDYGYTF.

This CDR3 reads CASRGFGRYTGELFF. CDR3 in DNA: TGTGCCAGCAGGGGATTTGGACGATACACCGGGGAGCTGTTTTTT. The rearrangement joins TRBV28 to TRBJ2-2; unclear D gene. Germline loops: CDR1 MDHEN, CDR2 SYDVKM. The CDR3 totals 15 residues. V lost 6 bases, J lost 3 bases, and 14 bases lay in between.